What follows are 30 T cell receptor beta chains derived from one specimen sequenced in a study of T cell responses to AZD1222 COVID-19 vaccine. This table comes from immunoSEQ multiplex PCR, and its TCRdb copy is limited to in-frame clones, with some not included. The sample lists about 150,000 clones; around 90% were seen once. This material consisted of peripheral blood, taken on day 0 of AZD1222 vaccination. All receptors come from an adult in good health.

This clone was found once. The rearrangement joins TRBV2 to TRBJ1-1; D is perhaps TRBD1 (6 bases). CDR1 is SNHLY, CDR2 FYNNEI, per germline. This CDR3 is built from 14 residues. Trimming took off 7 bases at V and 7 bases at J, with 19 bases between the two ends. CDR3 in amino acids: CASTILGRGGEAFF. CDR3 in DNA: TGTGCCAGCACCATACTGGGGAGGGGGGGTGAAGCTTTCTTT. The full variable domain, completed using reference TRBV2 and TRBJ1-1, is EPEVTQTPSHQVTQMGQEVILRCVPISNHLYFYWYRQILGQKVEFLVSFYNNEISEKSEIFDDQFSVERPDGSNFTLKIRSTKLEDSAMYFCASTILGRGGEAFFGQGTRLTVV.

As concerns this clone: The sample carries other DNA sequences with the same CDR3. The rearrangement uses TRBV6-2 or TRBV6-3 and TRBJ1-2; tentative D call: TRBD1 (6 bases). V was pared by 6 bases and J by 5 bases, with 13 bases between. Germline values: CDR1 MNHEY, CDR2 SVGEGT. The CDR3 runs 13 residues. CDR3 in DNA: TGTGCCAGCAGCCCACAGGGTGGGTATGGCTACACCTTC. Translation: CASSPQGGYGYTF.

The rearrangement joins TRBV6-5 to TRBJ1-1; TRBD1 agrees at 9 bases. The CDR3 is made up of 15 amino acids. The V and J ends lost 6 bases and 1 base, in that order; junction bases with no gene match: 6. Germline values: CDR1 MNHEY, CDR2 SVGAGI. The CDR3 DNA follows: TGTGCCAGCAGAATACAGGGGGCCGGGAACACTGAAGCTTTCTTT. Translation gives CASRIQGAGNTEAFF.

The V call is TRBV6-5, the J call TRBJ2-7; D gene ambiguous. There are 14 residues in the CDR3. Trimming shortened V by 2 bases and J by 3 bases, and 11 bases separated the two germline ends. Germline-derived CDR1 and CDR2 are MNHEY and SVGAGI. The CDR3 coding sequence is TGTGCCAGCAGTTACCAAAGGCAGAACTACGAGCAGTACTTC. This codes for CASSYQRQNYEQYF.

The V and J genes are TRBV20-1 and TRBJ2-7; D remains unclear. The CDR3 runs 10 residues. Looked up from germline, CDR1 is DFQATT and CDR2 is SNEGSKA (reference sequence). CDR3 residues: CSGLGVKQYF. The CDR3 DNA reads TGCAGCGGGCTGGGCGTCAAGCAGTACTTC.

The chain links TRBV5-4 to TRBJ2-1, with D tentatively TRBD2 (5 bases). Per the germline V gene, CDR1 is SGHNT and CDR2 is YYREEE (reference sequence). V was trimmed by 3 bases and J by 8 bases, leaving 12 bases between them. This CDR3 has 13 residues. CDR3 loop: CASSSGGSYEQFF. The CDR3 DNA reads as TGTGCCAGCAGCTCCGGAGGATCCTATGAGCAGTTCTTC.

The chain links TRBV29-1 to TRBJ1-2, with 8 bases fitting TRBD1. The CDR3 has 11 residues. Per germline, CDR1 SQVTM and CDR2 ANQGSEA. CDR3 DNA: TGCACCGCAGGGGGCGACTATGGCTACACCTTC. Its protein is CTAGGDYGYTF.

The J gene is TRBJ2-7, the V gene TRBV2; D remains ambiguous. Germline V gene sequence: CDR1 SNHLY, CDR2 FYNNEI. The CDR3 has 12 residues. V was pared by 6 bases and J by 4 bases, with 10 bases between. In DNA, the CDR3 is TGTGCCAGCAGGGCGGACGGGTACGAGCAGTACTTC. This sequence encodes CASRADGYEQYF. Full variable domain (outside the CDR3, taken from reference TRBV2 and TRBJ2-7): EPEVTQTPSHQVTQMGQEVILRCVPISNHLYFYWYRQILGQKVEFLVSFYNNEISEKSEIFDDQFSVERPDGSNFTLKIRSTKLEDSAMYFCASRADGYEQYFGPGTRLTVT.

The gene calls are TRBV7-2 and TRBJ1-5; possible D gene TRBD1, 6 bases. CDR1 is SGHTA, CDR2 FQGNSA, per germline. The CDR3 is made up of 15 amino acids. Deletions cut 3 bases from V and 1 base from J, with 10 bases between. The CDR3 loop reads CASSFTGTSNQPQHF. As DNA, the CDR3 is TGTGCCAGCAGCTTCACAGGGACGAGCAATCAGCCCCAGCATTTT.

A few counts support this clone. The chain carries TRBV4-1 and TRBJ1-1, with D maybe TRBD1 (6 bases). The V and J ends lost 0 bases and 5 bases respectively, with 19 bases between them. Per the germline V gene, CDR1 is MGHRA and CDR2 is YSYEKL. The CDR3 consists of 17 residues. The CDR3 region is CASSQDPPGGAGTEAFF. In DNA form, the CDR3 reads TGCGCCAGCAGCCAAGACCCCCCGGGGGGGGCAGGGACTGAAGCTTTCTTT.

CDR3 nucleotide sequence: TGTGCCAGCAGCTCGAGGACAGGGGGTCTTGACGAGCAGTACTTC. Encoded protein: CASSSRTGGLDEQYF. V gene TRBV7-6 combines with J gene TRBJ2-7; the match to TRBD1 covers 10 bases. Losses at the gene ends were 4 bases for V and 5 bases for J; bases not matched to a gene: 8. This CDR3 comprises 15 residues. The germline gives CDR1 SGHVS, CDR2 FNYEAQ.

CDR3 bases: TGTGCCACCCAGGCGGTTAACACCGGGGAGCTGTTTTTT. Its protein product is CATQAVNTGELFF. V is TRBV24-1 and J is TRBJ2-2; D not certain. The V end was cut by 9 bases, the J end by 2 bases, with 9 bases between. This CDR3 comprises 13 residues. Germline V gene sequence: CDR1 KGHDR, CDR2 SFDVKD.

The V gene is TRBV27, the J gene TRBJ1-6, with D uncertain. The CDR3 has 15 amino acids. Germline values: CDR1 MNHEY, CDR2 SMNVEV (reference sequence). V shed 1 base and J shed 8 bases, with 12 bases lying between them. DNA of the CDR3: TGTGCCAGCAGTTTATTGGCAGGAGGTGATTCACCCCTCCACTTT. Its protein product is CASSLLAGGDSPLHF.

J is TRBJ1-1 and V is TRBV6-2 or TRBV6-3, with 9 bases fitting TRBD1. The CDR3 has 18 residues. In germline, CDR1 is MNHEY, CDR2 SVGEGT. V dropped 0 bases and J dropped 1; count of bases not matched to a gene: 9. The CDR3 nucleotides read TGTGCCAGCAGTTACTCCGGGACAGGGCCTTCCAAGAACACTGAAGCTTTCTTT. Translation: CASSYSGTGPSKNTEAFF.

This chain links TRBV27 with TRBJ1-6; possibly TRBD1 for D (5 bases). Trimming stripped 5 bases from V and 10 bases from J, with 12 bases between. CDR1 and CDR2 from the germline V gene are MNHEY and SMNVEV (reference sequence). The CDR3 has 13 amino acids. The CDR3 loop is CASSPGWGSPLHF. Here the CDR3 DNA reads TGTGCCAGCAGTCCCGGCTGGGGGTCACCCCTCCACTTT.

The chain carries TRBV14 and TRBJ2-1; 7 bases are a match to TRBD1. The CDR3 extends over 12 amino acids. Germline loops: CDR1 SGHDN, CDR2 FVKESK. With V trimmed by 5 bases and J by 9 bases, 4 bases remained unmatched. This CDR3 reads CASSEQGFEQFF. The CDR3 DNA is TGTGCCAGCAGCGAACAGGGGTTTGAGCAGTTCTTC.

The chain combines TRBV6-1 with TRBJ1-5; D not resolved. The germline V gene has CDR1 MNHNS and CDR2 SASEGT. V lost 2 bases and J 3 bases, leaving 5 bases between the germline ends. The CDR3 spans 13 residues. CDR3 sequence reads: CASSEIPNQPQHF. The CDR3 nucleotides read TGTGCCAGCAGTGAAATTCCCAATCAGCCCCAGCATTTT.

The CDR3 DNA reads as TGTGCCAGCAGCGTAGGGACTAACCCCACCAATGAGCAGTTCTTC. Protein product: CASSVGTNPTNEQFF. The J gene is TRBJ2-1, the V gene TRBV9; maybe TRBD2 (6 bases). This CDR3 has 15 residues. V lost 0 bases and J lost 6, with 13 bases in between. Per the germline V gene, CDR1 is SGDLS and CDR2 is YYNGEE.

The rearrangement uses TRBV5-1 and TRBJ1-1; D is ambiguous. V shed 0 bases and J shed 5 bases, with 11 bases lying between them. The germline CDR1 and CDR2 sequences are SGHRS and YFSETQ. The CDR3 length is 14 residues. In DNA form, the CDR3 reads TGCGCCAGCAGCTTGGAGGTGGGAAGAACTGAAGCTTTCTTT. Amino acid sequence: CASSLEVGRTEAFF.

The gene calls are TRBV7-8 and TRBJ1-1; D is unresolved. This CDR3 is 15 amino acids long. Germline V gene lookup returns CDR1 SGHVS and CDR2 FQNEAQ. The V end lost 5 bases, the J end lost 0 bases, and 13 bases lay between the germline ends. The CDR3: CASSDGLIMNTEAFF. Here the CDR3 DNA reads TGTGCCAGCAGCGACGGACTGATTATGAACACTGAAGCTTTCTTT.

The CDR3 DNA reads TGTGCCAGCAGCACCCTGACAGGGGGTATAGCAACTAATGAAAAACTGTTTTTT. Its translation: CASSTLTGGIATNEKLFF. This sequence joins TRBV5-6 and TRBJ1-4, with TRBD1 identical over 9 bases. Losses at the gene ends were 4 bases for V and 0 bases for J; bases not matched to a gene: 10. The CDR3 totals 18 residues. CDR1 and CDR2 (germline): SGHDT, YYEEEE.

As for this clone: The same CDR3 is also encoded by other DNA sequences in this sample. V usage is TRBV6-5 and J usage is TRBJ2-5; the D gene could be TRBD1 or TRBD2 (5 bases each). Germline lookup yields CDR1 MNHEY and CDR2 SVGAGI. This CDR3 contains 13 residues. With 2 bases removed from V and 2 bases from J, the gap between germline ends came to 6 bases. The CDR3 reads CASSYGGQETQYF. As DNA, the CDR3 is TGTGCCAGCAGTTACGGGGGTCAAGAGACCCAGTACTTC.

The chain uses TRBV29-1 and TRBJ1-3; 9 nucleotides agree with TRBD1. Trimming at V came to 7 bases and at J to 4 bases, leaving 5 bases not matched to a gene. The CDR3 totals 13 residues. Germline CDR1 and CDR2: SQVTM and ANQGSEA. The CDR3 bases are TGCAGCGCACGACAGGGGGGAGGAAACACCATATATTTT. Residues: CSARQGGGNTIYF.

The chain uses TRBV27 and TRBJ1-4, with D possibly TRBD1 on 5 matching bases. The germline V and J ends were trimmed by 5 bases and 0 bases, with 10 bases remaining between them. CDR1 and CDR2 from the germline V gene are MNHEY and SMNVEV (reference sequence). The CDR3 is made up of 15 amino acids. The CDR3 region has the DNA TGTGCCAGCAGTCTCCGGGACGCAACTAATGAAAAACTGTTTTTT. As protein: CASSLRDATNEKLFF.

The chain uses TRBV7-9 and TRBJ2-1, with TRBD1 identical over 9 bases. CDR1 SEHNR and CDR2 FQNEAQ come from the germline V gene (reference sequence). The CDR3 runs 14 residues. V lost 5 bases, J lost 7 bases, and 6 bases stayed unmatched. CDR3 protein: CASSVDRGMNEQFF. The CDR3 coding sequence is TGTGCCAGCAGCGTCGACAGGGGGATGAATGAGCAGTTCTTC.

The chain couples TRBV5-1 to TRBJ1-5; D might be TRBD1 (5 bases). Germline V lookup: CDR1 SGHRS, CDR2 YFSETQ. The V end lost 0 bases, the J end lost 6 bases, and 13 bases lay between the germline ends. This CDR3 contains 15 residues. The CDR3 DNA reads TGCGCCAGCAGCTTGGCCGGGGCCGCGGGTCAGCCCCAGCATTTT. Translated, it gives CASSLAGAAGQPQHF.

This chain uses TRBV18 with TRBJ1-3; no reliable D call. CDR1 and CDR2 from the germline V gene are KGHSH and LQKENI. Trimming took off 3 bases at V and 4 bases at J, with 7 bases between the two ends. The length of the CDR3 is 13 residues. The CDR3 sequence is CASSPSGGNTIYF. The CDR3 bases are TGTGCCAGCTCACCTAGCGGGGGAAACACCATATATTTT.

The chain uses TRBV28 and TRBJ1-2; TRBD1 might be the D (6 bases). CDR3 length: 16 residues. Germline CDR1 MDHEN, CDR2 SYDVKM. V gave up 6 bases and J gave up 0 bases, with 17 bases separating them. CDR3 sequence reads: CASRGTLSYPNYGYTF. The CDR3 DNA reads TGTGCCAGCAGAGGGACATTATCTTACCCTAACTATGGCTACACCTTC.

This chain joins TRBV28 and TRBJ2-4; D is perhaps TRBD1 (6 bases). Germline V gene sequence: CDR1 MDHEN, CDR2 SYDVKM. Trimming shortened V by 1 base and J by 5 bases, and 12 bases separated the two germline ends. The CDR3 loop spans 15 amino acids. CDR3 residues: CASSLLRGTQNIQYF. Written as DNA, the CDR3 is TGTGCCAGCAGTTTATTAAGGGGGACCCAAAACATTCAGTACTTC.

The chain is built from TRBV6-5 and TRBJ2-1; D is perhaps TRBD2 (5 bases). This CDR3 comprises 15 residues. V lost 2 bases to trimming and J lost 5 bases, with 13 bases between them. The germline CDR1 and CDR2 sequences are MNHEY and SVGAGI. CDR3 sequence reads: CASSYGGAGDNEQFF. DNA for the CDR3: TGTGCCAGCAGTTACGGCGGTGCCGGGGACAATGAGCAGTTCTTC.